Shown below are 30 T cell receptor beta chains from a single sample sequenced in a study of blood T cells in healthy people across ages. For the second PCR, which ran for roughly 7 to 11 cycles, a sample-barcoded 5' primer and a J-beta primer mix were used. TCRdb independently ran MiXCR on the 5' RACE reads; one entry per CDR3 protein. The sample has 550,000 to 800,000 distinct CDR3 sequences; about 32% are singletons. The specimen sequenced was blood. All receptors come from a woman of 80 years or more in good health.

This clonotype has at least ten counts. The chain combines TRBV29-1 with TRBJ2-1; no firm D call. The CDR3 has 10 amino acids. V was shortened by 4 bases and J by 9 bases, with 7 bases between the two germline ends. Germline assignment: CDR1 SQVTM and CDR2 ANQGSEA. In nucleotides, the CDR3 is TGCAGCGTTGGACAAACTGAGCAGTTCTTC. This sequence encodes CSVGQTEQFF.

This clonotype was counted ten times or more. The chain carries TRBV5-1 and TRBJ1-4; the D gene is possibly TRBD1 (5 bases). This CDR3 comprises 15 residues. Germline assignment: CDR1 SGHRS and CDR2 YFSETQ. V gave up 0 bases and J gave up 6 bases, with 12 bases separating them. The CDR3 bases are TGCGCCAGCAGCTTGGCCGGGGGGAAGGATGAAAAACTGTTTTTT. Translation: CASSLAGGKDEKLFF. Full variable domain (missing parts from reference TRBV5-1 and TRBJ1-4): KAGVTQTPRYLIKTRGQQVTLSCSPISGHRSVSWYQQTPGQGLQFLFEYFSETQRNKGNFPGRFSGRQFSNSRSEMNVSTLELGDSALYLCASSLAGGKDEKLFFGSGTQLSVL.

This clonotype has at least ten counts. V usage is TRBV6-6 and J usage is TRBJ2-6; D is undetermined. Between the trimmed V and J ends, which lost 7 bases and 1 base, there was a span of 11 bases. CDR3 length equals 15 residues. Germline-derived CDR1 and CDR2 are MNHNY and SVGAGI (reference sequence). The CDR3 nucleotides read TGTGCCAGCAACAAGCAAGGGTCTGGGGCCAACGTCCTGACTTTC. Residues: CASNKQGSGANVLTF.

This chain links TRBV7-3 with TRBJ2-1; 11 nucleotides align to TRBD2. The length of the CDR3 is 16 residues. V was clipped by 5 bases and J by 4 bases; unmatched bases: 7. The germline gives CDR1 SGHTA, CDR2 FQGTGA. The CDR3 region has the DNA TGTGCCAGCAGCAAAGCCGGGACTAGCGGTTACAATGAGCAGTTCTTC. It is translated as CASSKAGTSGYNEQFF.

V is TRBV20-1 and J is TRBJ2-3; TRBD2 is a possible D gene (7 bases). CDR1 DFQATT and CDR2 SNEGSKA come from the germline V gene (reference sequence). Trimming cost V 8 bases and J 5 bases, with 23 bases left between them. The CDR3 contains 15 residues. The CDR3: CSSPLGGGLVDTQYF. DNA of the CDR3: TGCAGTTCCCCCCTGGGGGGGGGGCTGGTAGATACGCAGTATTTT.

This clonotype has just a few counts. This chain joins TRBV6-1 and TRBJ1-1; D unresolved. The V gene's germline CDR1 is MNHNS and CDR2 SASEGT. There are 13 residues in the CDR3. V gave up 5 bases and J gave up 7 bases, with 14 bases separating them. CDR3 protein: CASSTRETVEAFF. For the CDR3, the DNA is TGTGCCAGCAGTACCCGAGAGACGGTTGAAGCTTTCTTT.

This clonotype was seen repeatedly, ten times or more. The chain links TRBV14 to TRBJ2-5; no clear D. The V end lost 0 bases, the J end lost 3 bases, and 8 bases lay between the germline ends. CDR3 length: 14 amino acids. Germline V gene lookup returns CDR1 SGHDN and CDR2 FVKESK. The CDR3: CASSQDLDEETQYF. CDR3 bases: TGTGCCAGCAGCCAAGATCTGGACGAAGAGACCCAGTACTTC.

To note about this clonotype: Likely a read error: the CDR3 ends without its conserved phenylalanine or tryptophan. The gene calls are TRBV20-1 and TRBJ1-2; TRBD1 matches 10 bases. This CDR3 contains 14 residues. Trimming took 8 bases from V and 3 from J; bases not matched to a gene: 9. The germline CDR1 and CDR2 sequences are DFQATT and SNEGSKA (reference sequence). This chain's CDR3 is CSPRDRGSDYGYTV. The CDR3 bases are TGCAGTCCCAGGGACAGGGGATCTGACTATGGCTACACCGTC.

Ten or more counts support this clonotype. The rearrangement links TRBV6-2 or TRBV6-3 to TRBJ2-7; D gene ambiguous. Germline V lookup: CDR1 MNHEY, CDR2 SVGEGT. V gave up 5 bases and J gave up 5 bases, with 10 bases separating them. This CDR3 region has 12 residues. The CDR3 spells CASSPALNEQYF. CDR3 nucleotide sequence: TGTGCCAGCAGTCCTGCGTTGAACGAGCAGTACTTC.

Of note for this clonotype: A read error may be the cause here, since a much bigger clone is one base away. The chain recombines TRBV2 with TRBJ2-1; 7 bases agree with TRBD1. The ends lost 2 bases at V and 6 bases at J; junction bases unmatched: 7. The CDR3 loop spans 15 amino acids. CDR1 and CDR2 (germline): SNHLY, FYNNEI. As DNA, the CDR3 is TGTGCCAGCAGTGAACGGCCAGGGGGTACCAATGAGCAGTTCTTC. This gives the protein CASSERPGGTNEQFF.

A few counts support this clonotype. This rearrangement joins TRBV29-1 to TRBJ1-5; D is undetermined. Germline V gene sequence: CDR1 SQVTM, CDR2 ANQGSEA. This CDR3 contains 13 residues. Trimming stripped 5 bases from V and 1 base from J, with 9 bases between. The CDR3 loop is CSVQTRSNQPQHF. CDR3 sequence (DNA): TGCAGCGTTCAAACGAGGAGCAATCAGCCCCAGCATTTT.

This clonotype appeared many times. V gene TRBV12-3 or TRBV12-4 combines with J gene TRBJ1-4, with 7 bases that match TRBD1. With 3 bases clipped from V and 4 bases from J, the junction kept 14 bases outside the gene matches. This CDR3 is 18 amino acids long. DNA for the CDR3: TGTGCCAGCAGTTTCCGGGGCGGACAGGTGTCAAATAATGAAAAACTGTTTTTT. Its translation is CASSFRGGQVSNNEKLFF.

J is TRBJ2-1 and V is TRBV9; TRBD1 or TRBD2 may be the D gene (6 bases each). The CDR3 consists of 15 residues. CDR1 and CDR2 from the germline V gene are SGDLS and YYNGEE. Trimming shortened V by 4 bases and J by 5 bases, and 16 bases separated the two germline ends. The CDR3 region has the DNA TGTGCCAGCAGCCCACGAGGGGGGAGAGACAATGAGCAGTTCTTC. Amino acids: CASSPRGGRDNEQFF.

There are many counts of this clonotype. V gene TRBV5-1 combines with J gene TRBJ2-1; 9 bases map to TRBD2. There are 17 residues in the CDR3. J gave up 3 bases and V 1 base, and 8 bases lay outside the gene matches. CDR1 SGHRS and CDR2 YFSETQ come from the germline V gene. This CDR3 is CASSLQPTSGSYNEQFF. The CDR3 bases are TGCGCCAGCAGCTTGCAGCCGACTAGCGGAAGCTACAATGAGCAGTTCTTC.

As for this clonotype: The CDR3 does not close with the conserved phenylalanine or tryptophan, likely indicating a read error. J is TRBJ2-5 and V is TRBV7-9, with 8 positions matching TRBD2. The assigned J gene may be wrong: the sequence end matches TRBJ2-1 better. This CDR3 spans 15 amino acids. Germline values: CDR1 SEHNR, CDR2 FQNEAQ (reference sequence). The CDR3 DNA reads TGTGCCAGCAGCTCCGGGACTAGATCGGGAGAGACCCAGTTCGTC. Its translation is CASSSGTRSGETQFV.

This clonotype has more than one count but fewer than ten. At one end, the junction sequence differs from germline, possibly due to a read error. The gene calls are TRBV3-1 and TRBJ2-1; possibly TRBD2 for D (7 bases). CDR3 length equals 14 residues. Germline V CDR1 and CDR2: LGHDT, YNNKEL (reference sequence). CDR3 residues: CASSQLGGDNGQFF. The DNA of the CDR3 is TGTGCCAGCAGCCAACTTGGGGGGGACAATGGGCAGTTCTTC.

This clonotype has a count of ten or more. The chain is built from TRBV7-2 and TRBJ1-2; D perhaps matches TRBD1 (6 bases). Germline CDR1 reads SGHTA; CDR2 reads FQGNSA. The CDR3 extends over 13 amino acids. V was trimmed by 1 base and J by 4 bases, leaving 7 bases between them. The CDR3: CASSLDRAYGYTF. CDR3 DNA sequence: TGTGCCAGCAGCTTAGACAGGGCCTATGGCTACACCTTC.

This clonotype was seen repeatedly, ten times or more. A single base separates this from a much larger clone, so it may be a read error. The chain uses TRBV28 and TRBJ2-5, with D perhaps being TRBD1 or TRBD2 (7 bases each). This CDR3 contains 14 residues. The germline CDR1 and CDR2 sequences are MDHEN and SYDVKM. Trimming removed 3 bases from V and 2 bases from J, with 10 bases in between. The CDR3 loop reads CASSFRGGQETQYF. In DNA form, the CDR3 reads TGTGCCAGCAGTTTCAGGGGGGGGCAAGAGACCCAGTACTTC.

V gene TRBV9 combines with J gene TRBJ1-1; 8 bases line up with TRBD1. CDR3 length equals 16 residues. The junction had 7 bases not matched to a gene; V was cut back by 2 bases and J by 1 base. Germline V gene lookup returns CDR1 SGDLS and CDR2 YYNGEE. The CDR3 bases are TGTGCCAGCAGCGTCCGGGACAGGTTCTCGAACACTGAAGCTTTCTTT. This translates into CASSVRDRFSNTEAFF.

The CDR3 region has the DNA TGTGCCAGCAGTTTAGGACCGTGGGAGACCCAGTACTTC. Amino acid sequence: CASSLGPWETQYF. The genes are TRBV12-3 or TRBV12-4 and TRBJ2-7; D not resolved. The tail of the sequence fits TRBJ2-5 better, so the J call may be wrong. The CDR3 is 13 residues long.

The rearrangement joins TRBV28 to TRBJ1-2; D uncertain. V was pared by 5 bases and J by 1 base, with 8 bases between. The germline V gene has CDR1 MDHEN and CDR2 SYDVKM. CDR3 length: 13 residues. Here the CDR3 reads CASSAPYNYGYTF. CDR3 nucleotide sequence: TGTGCCAGCAGTGCCCCTTATAACTATGGCTACACCTTC.

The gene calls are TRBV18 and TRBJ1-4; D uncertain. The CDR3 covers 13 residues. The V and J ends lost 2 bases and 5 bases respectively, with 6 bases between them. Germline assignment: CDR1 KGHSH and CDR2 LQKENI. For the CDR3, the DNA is TGTGCCAGCTCACCATGGCAGAATGAAAAACTGTTTTTT. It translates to CASSPWQNEKLFF.

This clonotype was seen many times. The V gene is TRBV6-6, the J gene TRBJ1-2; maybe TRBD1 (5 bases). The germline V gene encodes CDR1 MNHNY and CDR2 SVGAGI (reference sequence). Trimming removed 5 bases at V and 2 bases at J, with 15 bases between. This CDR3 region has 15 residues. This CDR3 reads CASSHLTAGNYGYTF. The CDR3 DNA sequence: TGTGCCAGCAGTCACCTTACCGCAGGGAACTATGGCTACACCTTC.

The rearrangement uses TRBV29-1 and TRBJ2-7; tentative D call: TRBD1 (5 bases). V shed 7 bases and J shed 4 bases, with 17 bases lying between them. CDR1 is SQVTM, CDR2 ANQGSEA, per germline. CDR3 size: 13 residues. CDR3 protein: CSASHTQGYEQYF. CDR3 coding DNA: TGCAGCGCAAGTCACACCCAGGGATACGAGCAGTACTTC.

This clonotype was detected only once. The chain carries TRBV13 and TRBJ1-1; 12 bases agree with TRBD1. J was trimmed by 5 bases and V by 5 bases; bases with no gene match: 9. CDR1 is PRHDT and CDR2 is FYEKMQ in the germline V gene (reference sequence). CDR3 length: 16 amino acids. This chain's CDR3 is CASSERDRGPITEAFF. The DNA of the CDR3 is TGTGCCAGCAGCGAACGGGACAGGGGGCCGATTACTGAAGCTTTCTTT.

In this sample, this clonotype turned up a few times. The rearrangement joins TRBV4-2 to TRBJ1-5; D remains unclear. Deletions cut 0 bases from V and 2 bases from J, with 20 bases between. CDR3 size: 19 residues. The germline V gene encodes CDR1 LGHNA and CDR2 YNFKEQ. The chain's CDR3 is CASSQDRALIGGGNQPQHF. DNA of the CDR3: TGTGCCAGCAGCCAAGATCGGGCTTTGATCGGAGGTGGCAATCAGCCCCAGCATTTT.

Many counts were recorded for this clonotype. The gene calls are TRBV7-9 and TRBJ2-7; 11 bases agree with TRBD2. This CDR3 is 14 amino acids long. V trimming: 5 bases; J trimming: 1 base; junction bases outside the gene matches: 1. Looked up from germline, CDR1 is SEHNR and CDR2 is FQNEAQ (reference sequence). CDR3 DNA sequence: TGTGCCAGCAGCACTAGCGGGGGATCCTACGAGCAGTACTTC. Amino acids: CASSTSGGSYEQYF.

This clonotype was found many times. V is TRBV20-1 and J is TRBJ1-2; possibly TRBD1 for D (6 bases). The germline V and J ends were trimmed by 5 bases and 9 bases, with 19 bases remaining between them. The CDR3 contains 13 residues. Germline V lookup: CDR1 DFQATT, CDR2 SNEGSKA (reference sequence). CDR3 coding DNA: TGCAGTGCTCCGGATAAGGACAGTATTAGCTACACCTTC. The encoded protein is CSAPDKDSISYTF.

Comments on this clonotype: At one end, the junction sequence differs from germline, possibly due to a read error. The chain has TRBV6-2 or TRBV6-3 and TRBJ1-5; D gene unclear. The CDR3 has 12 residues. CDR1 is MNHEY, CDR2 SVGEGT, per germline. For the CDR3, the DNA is TGTGTCAGCAGTTATGGGAGTCAGCCCCAGCATTTT. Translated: CVSSYGSQPQHF.

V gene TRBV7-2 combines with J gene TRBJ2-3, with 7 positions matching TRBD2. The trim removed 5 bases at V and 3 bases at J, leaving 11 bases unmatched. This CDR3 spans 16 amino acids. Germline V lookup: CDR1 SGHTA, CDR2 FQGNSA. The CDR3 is CASSTRLARETDTQYF. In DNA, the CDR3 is TGTGCCAGCAGCACAAGACTAGCCCGTGAGACAGATACGCAGTATTTT.